A selection of T cell receptor beta chains follows, all from one sample in a study of T cell repertoires in cytomegalovirus infection. Their antigen targets remain unknown. TCRdb ran MiXCR on the reads and lists one entry per CDR3 protein. Seen here are 550,000 to 700,000 distinct CDR3 sequences, 35% to 50% observed once, and the top ten hold 40% to 60%. The sample consisted of cultured PBMCs, taken from culture after CMV antigen stimulation. The receptors derive from a human donor in good health (CMV status not recorded). Some clones in this sample may be carry-over from other donors' samples. The CDR3 runs from the conserved cysteine through the conserved F or W. D genes are given only for firm matches. A clone size is listed for some rows: how often the clone was seen (once, few, many), or a class if it is expanded.

V gene: TRBV7-2; D gene: -; J gene: TRBJ2-7; clone size: -; CDR3 DNA: TGTGCCAGCACACGAACCCAGAGCTCCTACGAGCAGTACTTC; CDR3 protein: CASTRTQSSYEQYF
V gene: TRBV25-1; D gene: -; J gene: TRBJ2-2; clone size: -; CDR3 DNA: TGTGCCAGCAGTGGCCGAGGGCTCACCGGGGAGCTGTTTTTT; CDR3 protein: CASSGRGLTGELFF
V gene: TRBV19; D gene: TRBD2; J gene: TRBJ2-5; clone size: -; CDR3 DNA: TGTGCCAGTTCCCAGACTAGCGGGAGGAAGTTGATGGAGACCCAGTACTTC; CDR3 protein: CASSQTSGRKLMETQYF
V gene: TRBV6-6; D gene: TRBD2; J gene: TRBJ2-1; clone size: -; CDR3 DNA: TGTGCCAGCGCGAGGGGGGCGGGGGGACCCTACAATGAGCAGTTCTTC; CDR3 protein: CASARGAGGPYNEQFF
V gene: TRBV7-4; D gene: TRBD1; J gene: TRBJ1-2; clone size: -; CDR3 DNA: TGTGCCAGCAGCGGAAGGGACAGGGTTTATGGCTACACCTTC; CDR3 protein: CASSGRDRVYGYTF
V gene: TRBV19; D gene: -; J gene: TRBJ1-1; clone size: -; CDR3 DNA: TGTGCCAGTAGACCCGGACTACGTAGGGGGACTGAAGCTTTCTTT; CDR3 protein: CASRPGLRRGTEAFF
V gene: TRBV12-3/TRBV12-4; D gene: TRBD1; J gene: TRBJ1-2; clone size: -; CDR3 DNA: TGTGCCAGCAGCCCTAGGACAGGGGACTCGTATGGCTACACCTTC; CDR3 protein: CASSPRTGDSYGYTF
V gene: TRBV5-4; D gene: TRBD2; J gene: TRBJ2-1; clone size: -; CDR3 DNA: TGTGCCAGCAGTCGCCGTGGCGGGGGGGATCTCGATGAGCAGTTCTTC; CDR3 protein: CASSRRGGGDLDEQFF
V gene: TRBV28; D gene: -; J gene: TRBJ1-2; clone size: -; CDR3 DNA: TGTGCCATTCCGGGACACAACTATGGCTACACCTTC; CDR3 protein: CAIPGHNYGYTF
V gene: TRBV7-7; D gene: TRBD1; J gene: TRBJ2-2; clone size: few; CDR3 DNA: TGTGCCAGCAGCTTAGCCGGACAGGTCGCCACCGGGGAGCTGTTTTTT; CDR3 protein: CASSLAGQVATGELFF
V gene: TRBV12-3/TRBV12-4; D gene: -; J gene: TRBJ2-7; clone size: -; CDR3 DNA: TGTGCCAGCAGTTTAGTGGACCCTTACGAGCAGTACTTC; CDR3 protein: CASSLVDPYEQYF
V gene: TRBV29-1; D gene: TRBD2; J gene: TRBJ2-3; clone size: -; CDR3 DNA: TGCAGCGTTGAGGGCGGGAGGGGCACAGATACGCAGTATTTT; CDR3 protein: CSVEGGRGTDTQYF
V gene: TRBV4-1; D gene: TRBD1; J gene: TRBJ1-1; clone size: -; CDR3 DNA: TGCGCCAGCAGCCATCCGGACAGGGTTGGTGAAGCTTTCTTT; CDR3 protein: CASSHPDRVGEAFF
V gene: TRBV12-3/TRBV12-4; D gene: -; J gene: TRBJ1-1; clone size: -; CDR3 DNA: TGTGCCAGCGGTCCTGAGCGTGGGGATTCTGAAGCTTTCTTT; CDR3 protein: CASGPERGDSEAFF
V gene: TRBV6-5; D gene: -; J gene: TRBJ1-1; clone size: -; CDR3 DNA: TGTGCCAGCAGACGACAAGGAGCTTTCTTT; CDR3 protein: CASRRQGAFF
V gene: TRBV6-2/TRBV6-3; D gene: TRBD2; J gene: TRBJ2-3; clone size: few; CDR3 DNA: TGTGCCAGCAGTTACCGGACTAGCGGGAGAGGGGATACGCAGTATTTT; CDR3 protein: CASSYRTSGRGDTQYF
V gene: TRBV24-1; D gene: -; J gene: TRBJ2-7; clone size: -; CDR3 DNA: TGTGCCACCGATCAGGGGTTCTACGAGCAGTACTTC; CDR3 protein: CATDQGFYEQYF
V gene: TRBV5-5; D gene: TRBD2; J gene: TRBJ2-1; clone size: -; CDR3 DNA: TGTGCCAGCAGCTGGCGGACTAGCGAGGGTGAGCAGTTCTTC; CDR3 protein: CASSWRTSEGEQFF
V gene: TRBV12-3/TRBV12-4; D gene: TRBD1; J gene: TRBJ1-2; clone size: -; CDR3 DNA: TGTGCCAGCAGCTTGACAGGGTTGGGGAATGGCTACACCTTC; CDR3 protein: CASSLTGLGNGYTF
V gene: TRBV12-3/TRBV12-4; D gene: -; J gene: TRBJ1-1; clone size: -; CDR3 DNA: TGTGCCAGCAGAATGAGCCTCCAAGGGCTGGGAGCTTTCTTT; CDR3 protein: CASRMSLQGLGAFF
V gene: TRBV7-8; D gene: -; J gene: TRBJ2-2; clone size: few; CDR3 DNA: TGTGCCAGCATCAAAACGGGGGTCGTCGTTACCGGGGAGCTGTTTTTT; CDR3 protein: CASIKTGVVVTGELFF
V gene: TRBV7-2; D gene: TRBD2; J gene: TRBJ2-1; clone size: -; CDR3 DNA: TGTGCCAGCAGCTTATACGGAAGCGGGGCCTCCTACAATGAGCAGTTCTTC; CDR3 protein: CASSLYGSGASYNEQFF